This TCR beta chain emerged from a study of T cell repertoires in cytomegalovirus infection. About the study: Indicated by public TCR beta signatures were CMV infection and matching HLA type. General observations from the study: There were HLA-C-restricted CMV-specific TCR beta clonotypes dominating the ex vivo response. Adding up the frequency of public TCR beta families identified people who carried CMV plus the relevant HLA.

This clonotype was recorded at least ten times. Its antigen is still unknown. V was trimmed by 6 bases and J by 1 base, leaving 6 bases between them. Germline V CDR1 and CDR2: MNHEY, SVGAGI. The CDR3 has 12 residues. TCRdb re-called the reads through MiXCR, storing one row per CDR3 protein. The sample yields almost 550,000 distinct CDR3 sequences, approximately 16% seen once. V is TRBV6-5 and J is TRBJ1-1, with D unclear. The sequence was collected from a human donor in good health (CMV status not recorded). Some clones in this sample may be carry-over from other donors' samples. The sequenced sample consisted of CD8+ T cells from PBMCs. CDR3 in DNA: TGTGCCAGCAGCCAGCAGAACACTGAAGCTTTCTTT. Encoded protein: CASSQQNTEAFF.